The clone carrying this T cell receptor (beta chain) was seen once. Its antigen remains unidentified. The source of the sample is a study of cytomegalovirus exposure and HLA in healthy donors. Germline loops: CDR1 SGDLS, CDR2 YYNGEE. The CDR3 consists of 16 residues. The germline V and J ends were trimmed by 4 bases and 2 bases, with 17 bases remaining between them. Researchers ran the PCR with 60 Vbeta and 13 Jbeta primers. Sequencing used immunoSEQ multiplex PCR; TCRdb keeps in-frame clones, though not all of them. The table shows roughly 230,000 clones, with around nine tenths occurring only once. General observations from the study: The investigators catalogued 180 or so TCR beta chains as cytomegalovirus-associated.

Sequenced: PBMCs. The gene calls are TRBV9 and TRBJ2-3; weak D call: TRBD2 (6 bases). The sequence derives from a girl aged 2-10 years in good health and CMV-seronegative. The CDR3 is CASSLAGGAITDTQYF. The CDR3 DNA follows: TGTGCCAGCAGCCTGGCCGGCGGGGCCATCACAGATACGCAGTATTTT.